This T cell receptor beta chain was recorded in a study of cytomegalovirus exposure and HLA in healthy donors. General study results and limits: While the bulk of TCR sequences proved rare, some public TCRs turned up in many donors. Cytomegalovirus status was reportedly diagnosed by the classifier with high sensitivity and specificity.

Sequencing was performed with immunoSEQ multiplex PCR; in TCRdb, only in-frame clones are kept and a portion is missing. The sample lists under 200,000 clones, over 65% seen once, with about 7% in the top ten. This clone showed up just a few times. The antigen remains undetermined. The CDR3 sequence is 15 residues long. Trimming cost V 0 bases and J 4 bases; bases outside gene matches: 5. CDR1 and CDR2 (germline): SGHTA, FQGNSA. The rearrangement joins TRBV7-2 to TRBJ1-2; 7 bases are shared with TRBD1. Material: PBMCs. This TCR was sampled from a man younger than 35 in good health and CMV-seropositive. The CDR3: CASSLAGQELYGYTF. For the CDR3, the DNA is TGTGCCAGCAGCTTAGCCGGACAGGAGCTCTATGGCTACACCTTC.